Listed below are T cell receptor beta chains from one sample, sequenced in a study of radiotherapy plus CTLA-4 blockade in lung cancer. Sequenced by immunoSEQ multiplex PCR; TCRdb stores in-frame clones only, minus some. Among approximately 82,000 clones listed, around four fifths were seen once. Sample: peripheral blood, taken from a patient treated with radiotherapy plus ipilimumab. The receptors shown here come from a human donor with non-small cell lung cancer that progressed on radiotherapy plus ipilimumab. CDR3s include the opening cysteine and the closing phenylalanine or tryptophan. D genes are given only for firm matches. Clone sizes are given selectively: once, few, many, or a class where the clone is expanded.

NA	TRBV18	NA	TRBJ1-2	TGTGCCAGCTCACCAGGGGCTGGTAGCTATGGCTACACCTTC	CASSPGAGSYGYTF
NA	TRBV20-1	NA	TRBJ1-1	TGCAGTGCCTCGACGAACACTGAAGCTTTCTTT	CSASTNTEAFF
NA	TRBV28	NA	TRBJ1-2	TGTGCCAGCAGTTTGGGACAACTCTATGGCTACACCTTC	CASSLGQLYGYTF
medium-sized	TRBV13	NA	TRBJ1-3	TGTGCCAGCAGCTTCACTGGAAACACCATATATTTT	CASSFTGNTIYF
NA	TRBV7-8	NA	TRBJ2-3	TGTGCCAGCAGCCCAGGCTACACCTCTAGCACAGATACGCAGTATTTT	CASSPGYTSSTDTQYF
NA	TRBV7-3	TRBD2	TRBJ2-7	TGTGCCAGCAGCCCAGCGGGGATTTCCTACGAGCAGTACTTC	CASSPAGISYEQYF
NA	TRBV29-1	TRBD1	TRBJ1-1	TGCAGCGTTAGAGGTGGCAGGGGGAGAACTGAAGCTTTCTTT	CSVRGGRGRTEAFF
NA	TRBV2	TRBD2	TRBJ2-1	TGTGCCAGCAGTCCCCCGGGGGGTTACAATGAGCAGTTCTTC	CASSPPGGYNEQFF
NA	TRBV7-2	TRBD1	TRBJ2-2	TGTGCCAGCAGATATCGAGACAGGGCCGGGGAGCTGTTTTTT	CASRYRDRAGELFF
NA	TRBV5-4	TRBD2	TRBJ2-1	TGTGCCAGCAGCCTCAAGCTAGCGGGGAGCTCCTACAATGAGCAGTTCTTC	CASSLKLAGSSYNEQFF
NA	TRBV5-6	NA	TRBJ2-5	TGTGCCAGCAGCTTGGCGAGCCCTTATCCCCAAGAGACCCAGTACTTC	CASSLASPYPQETQYF
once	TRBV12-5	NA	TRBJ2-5	TGTGCTAGTGGTATCACAGGGGAGACCCAGTACTTC	CASGITGETQYF
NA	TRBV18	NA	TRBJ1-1	TGTGCCAGCGGGGGTTCTAAGGGTAACACTGAAGCTTTCTTT	CASGGSKGNTEAFF
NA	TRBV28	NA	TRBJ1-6	TGTGCCAGCAGTTTGCTCCTTTCAGCACGTAATTCACCCCTCCACTTT	CASSLLLSARNSPLHF
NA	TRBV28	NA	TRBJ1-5	TGTGCCAGCAGTCAGATTGGGGTGGTATATCAGCCCCAGCATTTT	CASSQIGVVYQPQHF
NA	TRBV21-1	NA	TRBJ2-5	TGTGCCAGCAGCAAAGGAAAGGGGACTATTCCAGAGACCCAGTACTTC	CASSKGKGTIPETQYF
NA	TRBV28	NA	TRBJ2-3	TGTGCCAGCAGTTTAGCCGGGAGCACAGATACGCAGTATTTT	CASSLAGSTDTQYF
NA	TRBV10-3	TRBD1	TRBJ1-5	TGTGCCATCAGCACAGGGGGTTTGAGCAATCAGCCCCAGCATTTT	CAISTGGLSNQPQHF
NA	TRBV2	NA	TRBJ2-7	TGTGCCAGCAAAGACGGGATAAACTACGAGCAGTACTTC	CASKDGINYEQYF
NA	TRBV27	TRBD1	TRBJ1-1	TGTGCCAGCAGTCCCGGGACAGCAATGAACACTGAAGCTTTCTTT	CASSPGTAMNTEAFF
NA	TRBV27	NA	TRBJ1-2	TGTGCCAGCAGTTTAGAGGGATACTATGGCTACACCTTC	CASSLEGYYGYTF
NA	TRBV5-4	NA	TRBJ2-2	TGTGCCAGCACCATAGTGTCGGGGGCCGTCACCGGGGAGCTGTTTTTT	CASTIVSGAVTGELFF
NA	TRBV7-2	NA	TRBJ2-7	TGTGCCAGCAGCCCCCGTCTCAAAGGGGCCCCTCACTACGAGCAGTACTTC	CASSPRLKGAPHYEQYF
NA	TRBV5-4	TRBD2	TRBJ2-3	TGTGCCAGCAGCCTGACTAGCGGGGATACGCAGTATTTT	CASSLTSGDTQYF
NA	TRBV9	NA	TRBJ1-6	TGTGCCAGCAGCGTAGGGCTCTATAATTCACCCCTCCACTTT	CASSVGLYNSPLHF
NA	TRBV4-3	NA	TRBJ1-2	TGCGCCAGCAGCCAAGATTACGGCAGGGCGAACTATGGCTACACCTTC	CASSQDYGRANYGYTF
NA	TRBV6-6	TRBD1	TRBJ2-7	TGTGCCAGCAGTCGCCGGGACAGGGGGTTGTACGAGCAGTACTTC	CASSRRDRGLYEQYF
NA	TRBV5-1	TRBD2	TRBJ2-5	TGCGCCAGCAGCAAGGGGACTAATTGGCCCGAGACCCAGTACTTC	CASSKGTNWPETQYF
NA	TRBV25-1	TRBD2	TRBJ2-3	TGTGCCAGCAGGATAGCGGGGGCGTCCACAGATACGCAGTATTTT	CASRIAGASTDTQYF
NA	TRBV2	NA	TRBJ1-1	TGTGCCAGCAGTGTTTTGGGGGGGACTGAAGCTTTCTTT	CASSVLGGTEAFF
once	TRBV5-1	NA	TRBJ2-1	TGCGCCAGCAGCTTGGTAAATTGGGATGAGCAGTTCTTC	CASSLVNWDEQFF
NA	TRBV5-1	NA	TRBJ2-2	TGCGCCAGCAGCCAAGCTCCCTACGGGGAGCTGTTTTTT	CASSQAPYGELFF
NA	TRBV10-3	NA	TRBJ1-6	TGTGCCATCAGAGGGGAGGGACCCGGGACCCTGGACTCACCCCTCCACTTT	CAIRGEGPGTLDSPLHF
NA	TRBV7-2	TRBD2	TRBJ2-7	TGTGCCAGCAGCTTGAGCGGGAGGGCCCACGAGCAGTACTTC	CASSLSGRAHEQYF
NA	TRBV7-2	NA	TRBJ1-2	TGTGCCAGCAGTTCAACAGGGTTCTATGGCTACACCTTC	CASSSTGFYGYTF
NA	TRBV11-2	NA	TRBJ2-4	TGTGCCAGCAGCTTAACTGCCAAAAACATTCAGTACTTC	CASSLTAKNIQYF
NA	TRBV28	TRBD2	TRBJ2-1	TGTGCCAGCAGGGCCAGCACTAGCGTGTCCTACAATGAGCAGTTCTTC	CASRASTSVSYNEQFF
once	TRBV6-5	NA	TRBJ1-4	TGTGCCAGCAGACTTGATCCTGCAACTAATGAAAAACTGTTTTTT	CASRLDPATNEKLFF
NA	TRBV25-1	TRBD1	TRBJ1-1	TGTGCCAGCAGTGAAGGACAGGTCGAAGCTTTCTTT	CASSEGQVEAFF
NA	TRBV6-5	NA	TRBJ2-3	TGTGCCAGCAGTTACTCGATCGCAGATACGCAGTATTTT	CASSYSIADTQYF
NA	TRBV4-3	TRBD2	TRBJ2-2	TGCGCCAGCAGCCTAGAAGGACTAGCGGGGGGGCTCACCGGGGAGCTGTTTTTT	CASSLEGLAGGLTGELFF
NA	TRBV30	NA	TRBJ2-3	TGTGCCTGGAGTCGACTGGACTTTGCGGATACGCAGTATTTT	CAWSRLDFADTQYF
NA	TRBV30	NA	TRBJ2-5	TGTGCCTGGAGTGAAGCGAACAGGGAAGAGACCCAGTACTTC	CAWSEANREETQYF
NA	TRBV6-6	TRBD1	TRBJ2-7	TGTGCCAGCAGTTACCAGACAGGGGCGGCCTACGAGCAGTACTTC	CASSYQTGAAYEQYF
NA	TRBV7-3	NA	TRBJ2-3	TGTGCCAGCAGCCGTAGTCCGACTCTAGATACGCAGTATTTT	CASSRSPTLDTQYF
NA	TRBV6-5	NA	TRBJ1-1	TGTGCCAGCAGCGGACTCTACAGGGCCAACACTGAAGCTTTCTTT	CASSGLYRANTEAFF
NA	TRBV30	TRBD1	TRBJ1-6	TGTGCCTGGAGCTATCGGACAGGGGTCCCCGACGATAATTCACCCCTCCACTTT	CAWSYRTGVPDDNSPLHF
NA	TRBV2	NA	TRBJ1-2	TGTGCCAGCAGTGAACAGGACGTCTATGGCTACACCTTC	CASSEQDVYGYTF
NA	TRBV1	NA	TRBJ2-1	NA	CTSSQAHPWAPGAQYNEQFF
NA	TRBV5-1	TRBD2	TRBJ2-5	TGCGCCAGCAGCCTTTCTAGCGGTACCCAAGAGACCCAGTACTTC	CASSLSSGTQETQYF
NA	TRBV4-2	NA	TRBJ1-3	TGTGCCAGCAGCCAAGACAGGACTTCTGGAAACACCATATATTTT	CASSQDRTSGNTIYF
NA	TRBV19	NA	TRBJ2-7	TGTGCCAGTAGTACCCCGGACACCTCACCTGCTCGAGGCACCTACGAGCAGTACTTC	CASSTPDTSPARGTYEQYF
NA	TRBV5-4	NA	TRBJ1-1	TGTGCCAGCAGCCCCGTAGGGGGTCCCGTTAACACTGAAGCTTTCTTT	CASSPVGGPVNTEAFF
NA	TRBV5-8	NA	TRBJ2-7	TGTGCCAGCAGATTAGGCGTCGAGCAGTACTTC	CASRLGVEQYF